This record looks at one T cell receptor beta chain sequence and its context. The PCR ran on 60 Vbeta and 13 Jbeta primers. The repertoire was sequenced with immunoSEQ multiplex PCR; TCRdb's copy has only in-frame clones and lacks some. The sample carries fewer than 200,000 clones, approximately 70% recorded once. This record belongs to a study of cytomegalovirus exposure and HLA in healthy donors. Trimming removed 4 bases from V and 3 bases from J; junction bases left unmatched: 7. In germline, CDR1 is SGHAT, CDR2 FQNNGV. This CDR3 has 18 residues. This TCR was sampled from a woman in her twenties or thirties in good health and CMV-seronegative. V is TRBV11-2 and J is TRBJ2-1; 15 bases align to TRBD2. The sequencing sample was made of PBMCs. The CDR3 DNA is TGTGCCAGCAGCTGGGGGACTAGCGGGAGGATGAGCTACAATGAGCAGTTCTTC. It is translated as CASSWGTSGRMSYNEQFF. The entire variable domain, with the rest obtained from reference TRBV11-2 and TRBJ2-1, is as follows: EAGVAQSPRYKIIEKRQSVAFWCNPISGHATLYWYQQILGQGPKLLIQFQNNGVVDDSQLPKDRFSAERLKGVDSTLKIQPAKLEDSAVYLCASSWGTSGRMSYNEQFFGPGTRLTVL.